What follows are 21 T cell receptor beta chains derived from one specimen sequenced in a study of shared clonotypes between healthy human individuals. Only in-frame clones appear in the TCRdb table, and some are missing; sequencing was by immunoSEQ multiplex PCR. The table lists 450,000 to 600,000 clones, approximately 79% of them singletons. The sequenced sample was PBMCs. The source of these receptors is a woman aged 40 to 55 in good health. Some clones in this sample may be carry-over from other donors' samples.

The rearrangement uses TRBV10-3 and TRBJ2-5; D ambiguous. Trimming took off 3 bases at V and 2 bases at J, with 7 bases between the two ends. Germline V CDR1 and CDR2: ENHRY, SYGVKD. The CDR3 is 13 amino acids. As DNA, the CDR3 is TGTGCCATCAGTGATGGGCAGCAAGAGACCCAGTACTTC. Residues: CAISDGQQETQYF.

The gene calls are TRBV7-9 and TRBJ2-1; possible D gene TRBD2, 5 bases. Germline V CDR1 and CDR2: SEHNR, FQNEAQ (reference sequence). The CDR3 has 13 residues. Trimming removed 6 bases at V and 4 bases at J, with 10 bases between. The CDR3 coding sequence is TGTGCCAGCAGGGAGGACTCATACAATGAGCAGTTCTTC. The encoded protein is CASREDSYNEQFF.

The chain uses TRBV11-2 and TRBJ2-5, with 8 bases fitting TRBD2. The V and J ends lost 1 base and 6 bases, in that order; junction bases with no gene match: 7. The CDR3 is 15 amino acids. The germline CDR1 and CDR2 sequences are SGHAT and FQNNGV. The CDR3 sequence: CASSLVGSGTKTQYF. CDR3 coding DNA: TGTGCCAGCAGCTTAGTGGGTAGCGGGACAAAGACCCAGTACTTC.

This chain links TRBV6-4 with TRBJ2-1; 13 bases map to TRBD2. CDR1 is MRHNA, CDR2 SNTAGT, per germline. The CDR3 has 14 residues. Trimming removed 6 bases from V and 8 bases from J; junction bases left unmatched: 4. The CDR3 nucleotides are TGTGCCAGCAGCAAACTAGCGGGAGGGGATGAGCAGTTCTTC. It specifies CASSKLAGGDEQFF.

This clone was seen only once. The chain has TRBV25-1 and TRBJ2-2, with D perhaps matching TRBD1 or TRBD2 (5 bases each). Trimming pared 2 bases from V and 6 bases from J, leaving 13 bases between. The CDR3 is made up of 15 amino acids. Germline V gene lookup returns CDR1 MGHDK and CDR2 SYGVNS. The CDR3 sequence is CASSEVPQGAGELFF. DNA for the CDR3: TGTGCCAGCAGTGAAGTCCCCCAGGGAGCCGGGGAGCTGTTTTTT.

V usage is TRBV6-6 and J usage is TRBJ1-2, with D hard to call. Germline loops: CDR1 MNHNY, CDR2 SVGAGI (reference sequence). Trimming removed 5 bases at V and 1 base at J, with 11 bases between. This CDR3 comprises 14 residues. Here the CDR3 reads CASSKDAGNYGYTF. The CDR3 DNA reads as TGTGCCAGCAGTAAGGACGCTGGTAACTATGGCTACACCTTC.

The chain uses TRBV10-3 and TRBJ2-2; 9 bases match TRBD1. Germline lookup yields CDR1 ENHRY and CDR2 SYGVKD. CDR3 length equals 16 residues. The V segment lost 6 bases and the J segment 6 bases; nucleotides outside the gene matches: 11. The CDR3: CAIRKTGTGLSGELFF. The CDR3 DNA reads TGTGCCATCAGAAAGACCGGGACAGGGTTATCCGGGGAGCTGTTTTTT.

This clone has more than one count but fewer than ten. The chain is built from TRBV18 and TRBJ1-3; no reliable D call. Looked up from germline, CDR1 is KGHSH and CDR2 is LQKENI. This CDR3 region has 17 residues. Trimming cost V 1 base and J 0 bases, with 13 bases left between them. CDR3 sequence: CASSPQGVLTSGNTIYF. The DNA for the CDR3 is TGTGCCAGCTCACCACAGGGTGTATTAACCTCTGGAAACACCATATATTTT.

This clone was counted a single time. The V gene is TRBV2, the J gene TRBJ2-7, with TRBD2 identical over 8 bases. Germline values: CDR1 SNHLY, CDR2 FYNNEI. CDR3 length: 12 residues. The J segment lost 12 bases and the V segment lost 6 bases, leaving 10 bases of the junction unmatched. The CDR3 protein is CASRDTAGVRYF. CDR3 DNA sequence: TGTGCCAGCAGGGACACAGCGGGAGTACGGTACTTC.

The rearrangement links TRBV11-1 to TRBJ2-7; possibly TRBD1 or TRBD2 for D (5 bases each). Trimming took 2 bases from V and 0 from J, leaving 11 bases between them. The CDR3 has 15 residues. Germline V gene data show CDR1 as SGHAT and CDR2 as FQDESV (reference sequence). The CDR3, as DNA: TGTGCCAGCAGCTTAAATAGGGACCTCTCCTACGAGCAGTACTTC. This codes for CASSLNRDLSYEQYF.

The sample holds one count of this clone. This rearrangement joins TRBV5-4 to TRBJ2-5; 9 bases line up with TRBD2. The CDR3 loop spans 16 amino acids. V was clipped by 4 bases and J by 0 bases; unmatched bases: 7. The germline gives CDR1 SGHNT, CDR2 YYREEE (reference sequence). The CDR3 DNA reads TGTGCCAGCAGCCCCGGACTAGCGAAGTACCAAGAGACCCAGTACTTC. As protein: CASSPGLAKYQETQYF.

The chain couples TRBV5-1 to TRBJ2-2; 7 positions match TRBD1. V lost 5 bases to trimming and J lost 3 bases; unmatched junction nucleotides: 4. This CDR3 has 14 residues. Germline CDR1 and CDR2: SGHRS and YFSETQ. DNA for the CDR3: TGCGCCAGCAGAAACAGGGGTCACACCGGGGAGCTGTTTTTT. It is translated as CASRNRGHTGELFF.

The genes are TRBV5-1 and TRBJ1-1; weak D call: TRBD1 (5 bases). This CDR3 has 13 amino acids. V was trimmed by 4 bases and J by 4 bases, leaving 11 bases between them. Germline V lookup: CDR1 SGHRS, CDR2 YFSETQ. DNA of the CDR3: TGCGCCAGCAGCACCAGGGTGGCCACTGAAGCTTTCTTT. Translating it yields CASSTRVATEAFF.

The J gene is TRBJ1-4, the V gene TRBV11-2, with 7 bases matching TRBD1. The CDR3 spans 11 residues. The ends lost 4 bases at V and 15 bases at J; junction bases unmatched: 5. Germline V gene lookup returns CDR1 SGHAT and CDR2 FQNNGV. CDR3 coding DNA: TGTGCCAGCAGCTCCGGGACAGTATTGTTTTTT. Protein product: CASSSGTVLFF.

The chain is built from TRBV11-3 and TRBJ2-2; TRBD1 matches at 8 bases. The CDR3 length is 18 residues. V lost 4 bases, J lost 6 bases, and 16 bases stayed unmatched. CDR1 and CDR2 from the germline V gene are SGHNT and YENEEA. Here the CDR3 DNA reads TGTGCCAGCAGCTCAGCAATGGGACAGGCTAAGTCTGCCGGGGAGCTGTTTTTT. Encoded protein: CASSSAMGQAKSAGELFF.

The chain links TRBV6-1 to TRBJ2-7; TRBD1 matches at 10 bases. Germline assignment: CDR1 MNHNS and CDR2 SASEGT. The V and J ends lost 4 bases and 5 bases, in that order; junction bases with no gene match: 11. The CDR3 has 16 residues. DNA of the CDR3: TGTGCCAGCAGTGGCAACCGGGACAGGGGTTTCCACGAGCAGTACTTC. This encodes CASSGNRDRGFHEQYF.

The chain is built from TRBV5-6 and TRBJ2-3; maybe TRBD2 (6 bases). Trimming left V 4 bases short and J 2 bases short, with 11 bases between. The CDR3 totals 14 residues. Germline-derived CDR1 and CDR2 are SGHDT and YYEEEE. DNA of the CDR3: TGTGCCAGCAGCGGGGGACTTCTCACAGATACGCAGTATTTT. It codes for CASSGGLLTDTQYF.

The sample holds one count of this clone. CDR3 region: CSVGKSSYEQYF. Written as DNA, the CDR3 is TGCAGCGTTGGTAAGTCATCCTACGAGCAGTACTTC. The gene calls are TRBV29-1 and TRBJ2-5; D unclear. TRBJ2-7 matches the DNA end more closely, so the J call is doubtful. The CDR3 extends over 12 amino acids. Germline lookup yields CDR1 SQVTM and CDR2 ANQGSEA.

The chain couples TRBV5-4 to TRBJ2-1; no reliable D call. Germline V lookup: CDR1 SGHNT, CDR2 YYREEE (reference sequence). Between the trimmed V and J ends, which lost 6 bases and 8 bases, there was a span of 21 bases. The CDR3 has 15 residues. Written as DNA, the CDR3 is TGTGCCAGCAAAAACAGCGCCCCCACCTCCTATGAGCAGTTCTTC. Translating gives CASKNSAPTSYEQFF.

The J gene is TRBJ1-1, the V gene TRBV30, with 7 bases aligning to TRBD1. CDR3 size: 15 residues. The germline V gene encodes CDR1 GTSNPN and CDR2 SVGIG (reference sequence). Losses at the gene ends were 3 bases for V and 10 bases for J; bases not matched to a gene: 17. The CDR3 protein is CAWRYPNFRDSVAFF. The CDR3 coding sequence is TGTGCCTGGAGATATCCTAACTTCCGGGACAGTGTAGCTTTCTTT. The full variable domain, in which reference TRBV30 and TRBJ1-1 provide the parts outside the CDR3, is SQTIHQWPATLVQPVGSPLSLECTVEGTSNPNLYWYRQAAGRGLQLLFYSVGIGQISSEVPQNLSASRPQDRQFILSSKKLLLSDSGFYLCAWRYPNFRDSVAFFGQGTRLTVV.

The J gene is TRBJ2-7, the V gene TRBV18; 11 bases map to TRBD2. With 6 bases clipped from V and 1 base from J, the junction kept 5 bases outside the gene matches. The CDR3 runs 15 residues. CDR1 is KGHSH, CDR2 LQKENI, per germline. The CDR3 nucleotides are TGTGCCAGCTCGACTCGACTAGCGGGGTCCTACGAGCAGTACTTC. It yields the protein CASSTRLAGSYEQYF.